These 23 T cell receptor beta chains were all obtained from the same sample, sequenced in a study of T cell repertoires in cytomegalovirus infection. One entry per CDR3 protein, called by TCRdb with MiXCR from the reads. Of a few hundred thousand distinct CDR3 sequences in the sample, approximately 13% were seen once. The source material was PBMCs. The receptor source for this set is a human donor in good health (CMV status not recorded). Some clones in this sample may be carry-over from other donors' samples.

The J gene is TRBJ1-4, the V gene TRBV7-9; 8 bases are shared with TRBD1. The germline V gene has CDR1 SEHNR and CDR2 FQNEAQ (reference sequence). The CDR3 sequence is 15 residues long. With V trimmed by 5 bases and J by 7 bases, 9 bases remained unmatched. Here the CDR3 reads CASSPQQGGGEKLFF. The CDR3 nucleotides are TGTGCCAGCAGCCCCCAACAGGGGGGGGGTGAAAAACTGTTTTTT.

This clonotype was found a few times. The chain links TRBV20-1 to TRBJ1-4; maybe TRBD1 (5 bases). The CDR3 runs 15 residues. Germline lookup yields CDR1 DFQATT and CDR2 SNEGSKA (reference sequence). Trimming shortened V by 3 bases and J by 4 bases, and 15 bases separated the two germline ends. The DNA for the CDR3 is TGCAGTGCTAGCGGCACCCAGGGAGATAATGAAAAACTGTTTTTT. This gives the protein CSASGTQGDNEKLFF.

V gene TRBV12-3 or TRBV12-4 combines with J gene TRBJ1-2, with no clear D. Trimming stripped 6 bases from V and 1 base from J, with 21 bases between. This CDR3 is 17 amino acids long. The CDR3 loop reads CASSPVGGLRLNYGYTF. The CDR3 coding sequence is TGTGCCAGCAGCCCGGTGGGCGGACTGCGACTTAACTATGGCTACACCTTC.

The chain couples TRBV20-1 to TRBJ1-1, with D uncertain. V gave up 5 bases and J gave up 7 bases, with 11 bases separating them. The CDR3 totals 11 residues. Germline V CDR1 and CDR2: DFQATT, SNEGSKA (reference sequence). CDR3 nucleotide sequence: TGCAGTGCTTTTGGGGTGCTTGAAGCTTTCTTT. The encoded protein is CSAFGVLEAFF.

The table lists this clonotype with many counts. The V and J genes are TRBV5-1 and TRBJ2-3; D ambiguous. V lost 4 bases and J lost 5, with 17 bases in between. The CDR3 loop spans 15 amino acids. Germline V lookup: CDR1 SGHRS, CDR2 YFSETQ. CDR3 loop: CASSPPFDSGDTQYF. The DNA for the CDR3 is TGCGCCAGCAGCCCTCCTTTTGATTCGGGAGATACGCAGTATTTT.

The chain employs TRBV7-9 and TRBJ1-5; 10 bases align to TRBD1. The trim removed 5 bases at V and 3 bases at J, leaving 4 bases unmatched. The germline V gene encodes CDR1 SEHNR and CDR2 FQNEAQ (reference sequence). This CDR3 spans 15 amino acids. The CDR3 bases are TGTGCCAGCAGCCCCGGGACAGGGGACAATCAGCCCCAGCATTTT. This gives the protein CASSPGTGDNQPQHF. Based on the CDR3 plus reference TRBV7-9 and TRBJ1-5, the full variable domain is DTGVSQNPRHKITKRGQNVTFRCDPISEHNRLYWYRQTLGQGPEFLTYFQNEAQLEKSRLLSDRFSAERPKGSFSTLEIQRTEQGDSAMYLCASSPGTGDNQPQHFGDGTRLSIL.

The table lists this clonotype with many counts. The DNA for the CDR3 is TGTGCCAGCAGCCAAGTACAGGGCTACGAGCAGTACTTC. Amino acid sequence: CASSQVQGYEQYF. V usage is TRBV14 and J usage is TRBJ2-7, with D possibly matching TRBD1 (6 bases). The CDR3 loop spans 13 amino acids. The V gene lost 1 base and the J gene lost 3 bases, with 7 bases spanning the gap. Germline V gene sequence: CDR1 SGHDN, CDR2 FVKESK.

Many counts were recorded for this clonotype. V gene TRBV7-9 combines with J gene TRBJ2-1, with no clear D. V lost 4 bases to trimming and J lost 5 bases, with 18 bases between them. The CDR3 totals 16 residues. Germline CDR1 SEHNR, CDR2 FQNEAQ (reference sequence). CDR3 region: CASSSTRIYLNNEQFF. As DNA, the CDR3 is TGTGCCAGCAGCTCTACGAGGATTTACTTAAACAATGAGCAGTTCTTC.

A remark on this clonotype: One junction end disagrees with the germline gene, perhaps due to a read error. The V and J genes are TRBV2 and TRBJ2-7, with D possibly matching TRBD1 (6 bases). CDR1 and CDR2 from the germline V gene are SNHLY and FYNNEI. The CDR3 has 14 residues. DNA for the CDR3: TGTGCCAGCAGTTCTCAGGGGCCCTCCTACGGGCAGTACTTC. Translating gives CASSSQGPSYGQYF.

The chain combines TRBV28 with TRBJ2-7; no clear D gene. This CDR3 is 14 amino acids long. Germline CDR1 and CDR2: MDHEN and SYDVKM. V lost 7 bases to trimming and J lost 1 base, with 14 bases between them. CDR3 region: CASISEVSSYEQYF. The CDR3 DNA reads as TGTGCCAGCATCTCCGAAGTCTCGTCCTACGAGCAGTACTTC.

The rearrangement links TRBV6-4 to TRBJ1-1; the D gene is possibly TRBD1 (5 bases). V lost 0 bases and J lost 4, with 12 bases in between. The CDR3 loop spans 15 amino acids. Germline CDR1 is MRHNA and CDR2 is SNTAGT. The DNA for the CDR3 is TGTGCCAGCAGTGACTCGTCCGGGGGTACCACTGAAGCTTTCTTT. Protein: CASSDSSGGTTEAFF.

The table lists this clonotype with many counts. The chain joins TRBV11-2 to TRBJ2-3; 7 bases fit TRBD2. Germline V gives CDR1 SGHAT, CDR2 FQNNGV. CDR3 length equals 17 residues. V was pared by 0 bases and J by 5 bases, with 11 bases of the junction left unmatched. The CDR3 sequence: CASSLDPNGGFIDTQYF. CDR3 DNA sequence: TGTGCCAGCAGCTTAGATCCAAACGGGGGGTTTATAGATACGCAGTATTTT.

The DNA for the CDR3 is TGCAGCGTTGACGGGGTCAGCGAGACCCAGTACTTC. This gives the protein CSVDGVSETQYF. The chain carries TRBV29-1 and TRBJ2-5, with a possible D match to TRBD2 (5 bases). Germline CDR1 and CDR2: SQVTM and ANQGSEA. The CDR3 sequence is 12 residues long. V was clipped by 3 bases and J by 5 bases, with 10 bases between them.

This clonotype was recorded many times. This chain joins TRBV11-2 and TRBJ1-6, with a possible D match to TRBD1 (5 bases). Trimming removed 4 bases at V and 3 bases at J, with 13 bases between. This CDR3 contains 16 residues. Germline V lookup: CDR1 SGHAT, CDR2 FQNNGV. CDR3 in DNA: TGTGCCAGCAGCTACCAGGGCCGGGGCTATAATTCACCCCTCCACTTT. It codes for CASSYQGRGYNSPLHF.

This clonotype was counted a few times. The J gene is TRBJ1-4, the V gene TRBV28, with D hard to call. V lost 6 bases and J 7 bases, leaving 12 bases between the germline ends. CDR3 size: 13 residues. Germline V gene sequence: CDR1 MDHEN, CDR2 SYDVKM. The CDR3 spells CASSLRAREKLFF. The CDR3 DNA is TGTGCCAGCAGCCTAAGGGCCCGTGAAAAACTGTTTTTT.

This clonotype was found a few times. This chain joins TRBV4-1 and TRBJ1-2; D possibly corresponds to TRBD1 (6 bases). This CDR3 is built from 13 residues. Between the trimmed V and J ends, which lost 3 bases and 8 bases, there was a span of 13 bases. CDR1 and CDR2 from the germline V gene are MGHRA and YSYEKL. The CDR3: CASSQTQGSGYTF. In DNA form, the CDR3 reads TGCGCCAGCAGCCAGACTCAGGGGAGCGGCTACACCTTC.

In the case of this clonotype: A read error may be the cause here, since a much bigger clone is one base away. V and J are TRBV11-1 and TRBJ2-2, with 9 positions matching TRBD2. The CDR3 length is 16 residues. The germline V gene encodes CDR1 SGHAT and CDR2 FQDESV (reference sequence). J gave up 7 bases and V 5 bases, and 11 bases lay outside the gene matches. The CDR3 loop is CASSPAREGLIGELFF. CDR3 DNA sequence: TGTGCCAGCAGCCCCGCGCGGGAGGGCCTCATCGGGGAGCTGTTTTTT. The variable domain in full, with the rest retrieved from reference TRBV11-1 and TRBJ2-2, is EAEVAQSPRYKITEKSQAVAFWCDPISGHATLYWYRQILGQGPELLVQFQDESVVDDSQLPKDRFSAERLKGVDSTLKIQPAELGDSAMYLCASSPAREGLIGELFFGEGSRLTVL.

The chain uses TRBV20-1 and TRBJ2-7, with D uncertain. Deletions cut 0 bases from V and 1 base from J, with 7 bases between. In germline, CDR1 is DFQATT, CDR2 SNEGSKA (reference sequence). The CDR3 has 13 residues. The CDR3 nucleotides read TGCAGTGCTAGAGATCTGGTGTCCTACGAGCAGTACTTC. Protein: CSARDLVSYEQYF.

The chain combines TRBV11-3 with TRBJ2-2, with TRBD2 matching over 9 bases. Germline trimming cut 8 bases from V and 3 bases from J; bases unmatched to any gene: 7. The germline CDR1 and CDR2 sequences are SGHNT and YENEEA. This CDR3 has 15 amino acids. DNA of the CDR3: TGTGCCAGCCGAGCGGGGGGACAAGACACCGGGGAGCTGTTTTTT. This sequence encodes CASRAGGQDTGELFF.

In its sample, this clonotype was seen a few times. CDR3 protein: CSVEIGQRETQYF. The CDR3 DNA reads TGCAGCGTTGAAATAGGGCAGAGGGAGACCCAGTACTTC. J is TRBJ2-5 and V is TRBV29-1; D is undetermined. This CDR3 has 13 amino acids. From germline, CDR1 is SQVTM and CDR2 ANQGSEA. Trimming shortened V by 2 bases and J by 5 bases, and 12 bases separated the two germline ends.

This clonotype was found many times. The J gene is TRBJ2-1, the V gene TRBV27; D might be TRBD1 or TRBD2, each matching 5 bases. Germline assignment: CDR1 MNHEY and CDR2 SMNVEV (reference sequence). CDR3 length equals 15 residues. Trimming shortened V by 5 bases and J by 5 bases, and 16 bases separated the two germline ends. CDR3 sequence (DNA): TGTGCCAGCAGTCCGTCCGGGACCGAGGACAATGAGCAGTTCTTC. Translation: CASSPSGTEDNEQFF.

This clonotype was seen a handful of times. This rearrangement joins TRBV6-4 to TRBJ2-1, with D perhaps given as TRBD1 or TRBD2 (6 bases each). Per the germline V gene, CDR1 is MRHNA and CDR2 is SNTAGT. The CDR3 length is 15 residues. Trimming stripped 2 bases from V and 7 bases from J, with 15 bases between. The CDR3 DNA reads TGTGCCAGCAGTGACGAGGGGGGCGGGAATAATGAGCAGTTCTTC. It specifies CASSDEGGGNNEQFF.

CDR3 sequence reads: CASSQRRNSPLHF. The CDR3 DNA is TGTGCCAGCAGCCAACGACGGAATTCACCCCTCCACTTT. The V call is TRBV4-2, the J call TRBJ1-6; D unresolved. The length of the CDR3 is 13 residues. Germline CDR1 and CDR2: LGHNA and YNFKEQ. The ends were cut back, 2 bases at V and 7 bases at J, with 6 bases in the middle.